This T cell receptor (beta chain) came from a study of T cell responses to AZD1222 COVID-19 vaccine. Study context: Second-dose schedules of about 4 or about 12 weeks were combined.

TCRdb's copy holds only in-frame clones and misses some; the assay was immunoSEQ multiplex PCR. The sample consists of tens of thousands of clones, roughly 87% of them appearing once. Overall study results and limits: The number of AZD1222 recipients seropositive at baseline was only six. Unmutated regions of variants are reportedly targeted by nearly half of spike-specific TCRs. Mostly white British, mostly female donors; authors suggested clonal diversity may be underestimated.

After removal of 3 bases from V and 5 bases from J, the junction contained 7 bases not matched to a gene. Germline V CDR1 and CDR2: MNHEY, SMNVEV (reference sequence). The CDR3 runs 16 residues. This clone was recorded only once. Its antigen is still unknown. Sample: peripheral blood, taken on day 0 of AZD1222 vaccination. The TCR originated in an adult in good health. V gene TRBV27 combines with J gene TRBJ1-1; 12 bases map to TRBD1. The CDR3 loop is CASSFRDRGRFTEAFF. The CDR3 DNA reads TGTGCCAGCAGTTTCCGGGACAGGGGGCGGTTTACTGAAGCTTTCTTT.